This T cell receptor beta chain is drawn from a study of post-analysis software for immune sequencing data. Study results and caveats: Under the F measure, samples that were prepared in one batch clustered strongly together.

Each TCR beta cDNA library carried unique molecular identifiers. Roughly 0.5 million cDNA molecules were obtained from approximately 1 to 10 million T cells. TCRdb recomputed calls from the PCR reads with MiXCR, one row per CDR3 protein. The data show 250,000 to 300,000 distinct CDR3 sequences, 35% to 40% seen once. This clonotype was seen many times. Its target is not known. This TCR was recovered from a girl aged 5-17 years with multiple sclerosis. The sample was blood.

As DNA, the CDR3 is TGTGCCACCAGTGAACCAACTAGCGGCTACAATGAGCAGTTCTTC. Protein sequence: CATSEPTSGYNEQFF. The rearrangement uses TRBV24-1 and TRBJ2-1; TRBD2 matches at 8 bases. CDR3 length: 15 amino acids. The junction had 4 bases not matched to a gene; V was cut back by 4 bases and J by 3 bases. From germline, CDR1 is KGHDR and CDR2 SFDVKD.